The 31 T cell receptor beta chains below come from one sample, sequenced in a study of cytomegalovirus exposure and HLA in healthy donors. Vbeta (60) and Jbeta (13) primers were used in the PCR. Assay used: immunoSEQ multiplex PCR; TCRdb lists only in-frame clones, some missing. The sample contains some 190,000 clones, around 80% of which appear only once. The sample consisted of PBMCs. The origin of the receptors is a boy under 10 years old in good health and CMV-seronegative.

The CDR3 sequence: CASSLVEGGELFF. The DNA for the CDR3 is TGTGCCAGCAGCTTAGTTGAGGGCGGGGAGCTGTTTTTT. The rearrangement links TRBV11-3 to TRBJ2-2, with D possibly being TRBD2 (5 bases). This CDR3 region has 13 residues. Germline CDR1 and CDR2: SGHNT and YENEEA. With 1 base removed from V and 7 bases from J, the gap between germline ends came to 7 bases.

A word on this clone: One junction end disagrees with the germline gene, perhaps due to a read error. The chain combines TRBV30 with TRBJ2-1; 10 bases line up with TRBD2. CDR1 GTSNPN and CDR2 SVGIG come from the germline V gene (reference sequence). This CDR3 spans 14 amino acids. CDR3 nucleotides: TGTGCCGGAGCGGGGGGGCCGATTGGAAATGGGCAGTTCTTC. Its translation is CAGAGGPIGNGQFF.

The chain carries TRBV20-1 and TRBJ2-3; perhaps TRBD1 as D (5 bases). Germline V gene lookup returns CDR1 DFQATT and CDR2 SNEGSKA (reference sequence). The CDR3 has 11 residues. This CDR3 is CSGRVVDTQYF. CDR3 DNA: TGCAGCGGCAGGGTAGTGGATACGCAGTATTTT.

This clone was seen only a few times. The V and J genes are TRBV5-1 and TRBJ2-7; weak D call: TRBD2 (6 bases). Trimming removed 0 bases from V and 1 base from J, with 11 bases in between. CDR1 is SGHRS and CDR2 is YFSETQ in the germline V gene. This CDR3 is built from 15 residues. The CDR3 loop reads CASSLGVGGSYEQYV. Written as DNA, the CDR3 is TGCGCCAGCAGCTTGGGGGTGGGGGGTTCCTACGAGCAGTACGTC.

The chain combines TRBV13 with TRBJ2-7; TRBD2 agrees at 8 bases. V was clipped by 0 bases and J by 0 bases; unmatched bases: 1. There are 15 residues in the CDR3. Germline CDR1 is PRHDT and CDR2 is FYEKMQ (reference sequence). The CDR3 loop is CASSLGTSASYEQYF. The CDR3, as DNA: TGTGCCAGCAGCTTAGGGACTAGCGCCTCCTACGAGCAGTACTTC. The full variable domain, completed using reference TRBV13 and TRBJ2-7, is AAGVIQSPRHLIKEKRETATLKCYPIPRHDTVYWYQQGPGQDPQFLISFYEKMQSDKGSIPDRFSAQQFSDYHSELNMSSLELGDSALYFCASSLGTSASYEQYFGPGTRLTVT.

This clone was seen a single time. V is TRBV28 and J is TRBJ1-1, with D unresolved. This CDR3 region has 15 residues. Between the trimmed V and J ends, which lost 6 bases and 5 bases, there was a span of 19 bases. Germline CDR1 and CDR2: MDHEN and SYDVKM. CDR3 sequence (DNA): TGTGCCAGCAGCCCCGCGGTCCATAGATGGACTGAAGCTTTCTTT. Translation: CASSPAVHRWTEAFF.

The gene calls are TRBV4-3 and TRBJ2-3; TRBD2 agrees at 10 bases. Trimming at V came to 4 bases and at J to 3 bases, leaving 4 bases not matched to a gene. The CDR3 contains 15 residues. The germline V gene encodes CDR1 LGHNA and CDR2 YSLEER. CDR3 protein: CASSPSGGYTDTQYF. CDR3 nucleotide sequence: TGCGCCAGCAGCCCTAGCGGGGGCTATACAGATACGCAGTATTTT.

This clone was counted a few times. The chain employs TRBV4-3 and TRBJ1-1; D is ambiguous. Between the trimmed V and J ends, which lost 0 bases and 4 bases, there was a span of 12 bases. CDR3 size: 15 residues. The germline V gene encodes CDR1 LGHNA and CDR2 YSLEER. The CDR3 coding sequence is TGCGCCAGCAGCCAAGAAGCTCGGGGAATCACTGAAGCTTTCTTT. It is translated as CASSQEARGITEAFF.

The chain links TRBV4-3 to TRBJ1-1, with D hard to call. Germline V CDR1 and CDR2: LGHNA, YSLEER. V lost 1 base and J lost 2, with 14 bases in between. The CDR3 sequence is 16 residues long. Here the CDR3 reads CASSQGSGWTNTEAFF. The CDR3 DNA reads TGCGCCAGCAGCCAAGGAAGCGGGTGGACTAACACTGAAGCTTTCTTT.

V and J are TRBV11-2 and TRBJ2-1, with 8 bases matching TRBD1. The J segment lost 6 bases and the V segment lost 3 bases, leaving 1 base of the junction unmatched. Germline V gene data show CDR1 as SGHAT and CDR2 as FQNNGV. The length of the CDR3 is 13 residues. CDR3 nucleotides: TGTGCCAGCAGCTTCGACAGGGGCAATGAGCAGTTCTTC. Protein sequence: CASSFDRGNEQFF.

The rearrangement joins TRBV7-6 to TRBJ2-5; the match to TRBD2 covers 10 bases. The assigned J gene may be wrong: the sequence end matches TRBJ2-7 better. Germline V gene data show CDR1 as SGHVS and CDR2 as FNYEAQ. This CDR3 contains 16 residues. The chain's CDR3 is CASSLGGLAGDYEQYF. The CDR3 region has the DNA TGTGCCAGCAGCTTAGGAGGCCTAGCGGGAGATTACGAGCAGTACTTC.

The gene calls are TRBV5-1 and TRBJ1-2, with TRBD1 matching over 10 bases. Trimming at V came to 0 bases and at J to 8 bases, leaving 4 bases not matched to a gene. Germline V gene lookup returns CDR1 SGHRS and CDR2 YFSETQ. This CDR3 has 14 amino acids. For the CDR3, the DNA is TGCGCCAGCAGCTTGGGACAGGGGGCGATCGGCTACACCTTC. Protein: CASSLGQGAIGYTF.

The V and J genes are TRBV6-5 and TRBJ1-1; tentative D call: TRBD1 (5 bases). This CDR3 is 15 amino acids long. Germline loops: CDR1 MNHEY, CDR2 SVGAGI. V lost 5 bases, J lost 5 bases, and 18 bases lay in between. CDR3 DNA: TGTGCCAGCAGTATGAATCAGGGAATGTGGACTGAAGCTTTCTTT. It encodes CASSMNQGMWTEAFF.

This clone was counted a single time. The rearrangement joins TRBV6-6 to TRBJ1-1, with D perhaps matching TRBD1 (6 bases). The CDR3 sequence is 14 residues long. Germline V gene lookup returns CDR1 MNHNY and CDR2 SVGAGI (reference sequence). The V end was cut by 2 bases, the J end by 7 bases, with 14 bases between. The CDR3 nucleotides read TGTGCCAGCAGTTACGGACAGATGACCCATGAAGCTTTCTTT. The encoded protein is CASSYGQMTHEAFF.

The V gene is TRBV7-2, the J gene TRBJ2-7; maybe TRBD1 (5 bases). V was pared by 5 bases and J by 4 bases, with 18 bases between. The CDR3 is made up of 15 amino acids. Looked up from germline, CDR1 is SGHTA and CDR2 is FQGNSA. This CDR3 reads CASSLDLDRVYEQYF. In DNA form, the CDR3 reads TGTGCCAGCAGCCTAGACTTAGACAGAGTTTACGAGCAGTACTTC.

The chain is built from TRBV7-6 and TRBJ2-7; D uncertain. The CDR3 runs to 13 residues. The V end was cut by 1 base, the J end by 6 bases, with 10 bases between. Germline assignment: CDR1 SGHVS and CDR2 FNYEAQ. In DNA form, the CDR3 reads TGTGCCAGCAGCTTAGTTCCAGCAGGCGAGCAGTACTTC. Protein product: CASSLVPAGEQYF. Full variable domain (remainder filled in from reference TRBV7-6 and TRBJ2-7): GAGVSQSPRYKVTKRGQDVALRCDPISGHVSLYWYRQALGQGPEFLTYFNYEAQQDKSGLPNDRFSAERPEGSISTLTIQRTEQRDSAMYRCASSLVPAGEQYFGPGTRLTVT.

V gene TRBV11-2 combines with J gene TRBJ2-3; 7 nucleotides line up with TRBD2. The CDR3 runs to 14 residues. The V gene end was trimmed by 3 bases and the J gene end by 8 bases; junction bases not matched to a gene: 8. Germline lookup yields CDR1 SGHAT and CDR2 FQNNGV. In nucleotides, the CDR3 is TGTGCCAGCAGCTTGGTCTGGGGCGGGGGTACGCAGTATTTT. Translating gives CASSLVWGGGTQYF.

The V call is TRBV6-1, the J call TRBJ1-1; no definite D call. Trimming left V 7 bases short and J 4 bases short, with 16 bases between. There are 14 residues in the CDR3. Germline values: CDR1 MNHNS, CDR2 SASEGT. CDR3 in amino acids: CASTNGRLATEAFF. For the CDR3, the DNA is TGTGCCAGCACAAATGGGAGGCTGGCCACTGAAGCTTTCTTT.

This clone showed up just once. This CDR3 reads CASSLDLTPMNTEAFF. CDR3 sequence (DNA): TGCGCCAGCAGCTTGGACCTAACCCCTATGAACACTGAAGCTTTCTTT. V gene TRBV5-1 combines with J gene TRBJ1-1; D is undetermined. V dropped 0 bases and J dropped 0 bases, with 12 bases sitting between them. Germline lookup yields CDR1 SGHRS and CDR2 YFSETQ. The CDR3 sequence is 16 residues long.

The chain couples TRBV6-5 to TRBJ1-2; 7 bases are shared with TRBD1. V trimming: 5 bases; J trimming: 5 bases; junction bases outside the gene matches: 5. In germline, CDR1 is MNHEY, CDR2 SVGAGI. The length of the CDR3 is 13 residues. CDR3 DNA: TGTGCCAGCAGTAGGACAGGAGGATATGGCTACACCTTC. Translating gives CASSRTGGYGYTF.

This chain connects TRBV25-1 to TRBJ2-3, with D possibly TRBD2 on 6 matching bases. Trimming stripped 4 bases from V and 1 base from J, with 6 bases between. Per germline, CDR1 MGHDK and CDR2 SYGVNS. The CDR3 loop spans 13 amino acids. The CDR3 protein is CASSAGGTDTQYF. The CDR3 nucleotides are TGTGCCAGCAGTGCGGGAGGCACAGATACGCAGTATTTT.

This chain joins TRBV27 and TRBJ1-5, with D unclear. The CDR3 has 12 residues. With 0 bases removed from V and 11 bases from J, the gap between germline ends came to 8 bases. The germline CDR1 and CDR2 sequences are MNHEY and SMNVEV (reference sequence). The CDR3 DNA sequence: TGTGCCAGCAGTTTATCAGTACATTCCCAGCATTTT. It codes for CASSLSVHSQHF.

The V and J genes are TRBV14 and TRBJ1-2, with a possible D match to TRBD1 (5 bases). The V and J ends lost 0 bases and 4 bases respectively, with 12 bases between them. The CDR3 is 15 amino acids. CDR1 is SGHDN and CDR2 is FVKESK in the germline V gene. The CDR3 loop reads CASSQDQGFRYGYTF. In nucleotides, the CDR3 is TGTGCCAGCAGCCAAGATCAGGGTTTCCGCTATGGCTACACCTTC.

The genes are TRBV7-8 and TRBJ2-1; D gene unclear. CDR1 is SGHVS, CDR2 FQNEAQ, per germline. The V gene lost 5 bases and the J gene lost 0 bases, with 11 bases spanning the gap. The CDR3 contains 15 residues. In DNA, the CDR3 is TGTGCCAGCAGCCGGAGCAGCAGCTCCTACAATGAGCAGTTCTTC. Translating gives CASSRSSSSYNEQFF. Filled out from reference TRBV7-8 and TRBJ2-1, the complete variable domain reads GAGVSQSPRYKVAKRGQDVALRCDPISGHVSLFWYQQALGQGPEFLTYFQNEAQLDKSGLPSDRFFAERPEGSVSTLKIQRTQQEDSAVYLCASSRSSSSYNEQFFGPGTRLTVL.

Note on this clone: The germline gene is not matched at one end of the junction; a read error may be the cause. This chain connects TRBV7-9 to TRBJ2-7, with TRBD2 as a possible D gene (6 bases). The germline CDR1 and CDR2 sequences are SEHNR and FQNEAQ (reference sequence). The CDR3 has 18 residues. CDR3 bases: TGTTCCAGCACCGATCTGGGGGACTTTAACCCGTTTGCCTACGAGCAGTACTTC. Its translation is CSSTDLGDFNPFAYEQYF.

V and J are TRBV29-1 and TRBJ1-1, with 11 positions matching TRBD1. This CDR3 has 12 amino acids. Germline trimming cut 7 bases from V and 7 bases from J; bases unmatched to any gene: 5. CDR1 SQVTM and CDR2 ANQGSEA come from the germline V gene. CDR3 in DNA: TGCAGCGCTGGACAGGGGGCGGGTGAAGCTTTCTTT. This codes for CSAGQGAGEAFF.

The V call is TRBV6-1, the J call TRBJ2-7; D possibly corresponds to TRBD1 (7 bases). The CDR3 extends over 17 amino acids. Germline CDR1 MNHNS, CDR2 SASEGT. The CDR3 coding sequence is TGTACCAGCAGTGAAGCTACGGGGGCAGGGGGCTCCTACGAGCAGTACGTC. Translating gives CTSSEATGAGGSYEQYV.

This clone was detected only a few times. This rearrangement joins TRBV4-3 to TRBJ1-2, with D unresolved. This CDR3 is 16 amino acids long. Trimming shortened V by 0 bases and J by 3 bases, and 14 bases separated the two germline ends. In germline, CDR1 is LGHNA, CDR2 YSLEER. CDR3 amino acids: CASSQEMGPEDYGYTF. CDR3 coding DNA: TGCGCCAGCAGCCAAGAAATGGGTCCCGAGGACTATGGCTACACCTTC.

This rearrangement joins TRBV6-5 to TRBJ1-2; maybe TRBD1 (5 bases). V was shortened by 5 bases and J by 6 bases, with 19 bases between the two germline ends. Germline CDR1 MNHEY, CDR2 SVGAGI. The CDR3 sequence is 15 residues long. The CDR3 nucleotides are TGTGCCAGCAGTCACGGGGGTTCGAACAGCCATGGCTACACCTTC. Translating gives CASSHGGSNSHGYTF.

The CDR3 region has the DNA TGTGCCAGCAGCTTACTGAGGCGTGAAAAACTGTTTTTT. Its translation is CASSLLRREKLFF. The genes are TRBV7-8 and TRBJ1-4, with D uncertain. The germline CDR1 and CDR2 sequences are SGHVS and FQNEAQ. The V gene lost 2 bases and the J gene lost 7 bases, with 8 bases spanning the gap. This CDR3 comprises 13 residues.

V is TRBV30 and J is TRBJ2-5; D might be TRBD2 (6 bases). The CDR3 runs 13 residues. Germline V lookup: CDR1 GTSNPN, CDR2 SVGIG (reference sequence). V lost 4 bases to trimming and J lost 4 bases, with 13 bases between them. In DNA, the CDR3 is TGTGCCTGGAATGCCCTAGCGCTAGAGACCCAGTACTTC. Its translation: CAWNALALETQYF.